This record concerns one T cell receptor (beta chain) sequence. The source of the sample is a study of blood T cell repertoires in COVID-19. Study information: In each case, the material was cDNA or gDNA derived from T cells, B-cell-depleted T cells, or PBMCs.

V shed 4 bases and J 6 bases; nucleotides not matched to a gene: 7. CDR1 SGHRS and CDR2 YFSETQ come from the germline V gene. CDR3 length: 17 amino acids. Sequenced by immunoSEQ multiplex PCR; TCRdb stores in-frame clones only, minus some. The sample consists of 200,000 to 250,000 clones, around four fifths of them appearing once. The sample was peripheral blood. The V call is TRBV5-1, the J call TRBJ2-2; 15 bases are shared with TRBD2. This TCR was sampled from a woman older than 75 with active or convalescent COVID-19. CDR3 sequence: CASSPGTSGRRAGELFF. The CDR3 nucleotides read TGCGCCAGCAGCCCGGGGACTAGCGGGAGGCGGGCCGGGGAGCTGTTTTTT.